The present TCR beta chain was sequenced within a study of cytomegalovirus exposure and HLA in healthy donors. Study findings and constraints: A later analysis reportedly found that, within productive TCRs, an Asian-associated ancestry cluster had fewer N-insertions than the mean observed across the approximately 660 donors.

Use of 60 Vbeta and 13 Jbeta primers characterized the PCR. Sequenced by immunoSEQ multiplex PCR; TCRdb stores in-frame clones only, minus some. The sample holds 150,000 to 200,000 clones; about 81% are singletons and the top ten take under 1%. This clone was seen more than once but under ten times. Its antigen is as yet unknown. V lost 5 bases and J lost 2; bases outside the gene matches: 7. Germline V gives CDR1 MDHEN, CDR2 SYDVKM. CDR3 length: 15 amino acids. The rearrangement links TRBV28 to TRBJ2-5, with 8 bases identical to TRBD2. Source material: PBMCs. This clonotype was obtained from a girl aged 2-10 years in good health and CMV-seropositive. DNA of the CDR3: TGTGCCAGCAGTAGTAGCGGGGTTTTACAAGAGACCCAGTACTTC. The encoded protein is CASSSSGVLQETQYF.